Included here is one T cell receptor beta chain sequence, with context. The sample comes from a study of control samples from healthy donors and cancer patients. Germline assignment: CDR1 LGHDT and CDR2 YNNKEL (reference sequence). V shed 0 bases and J 12 bases; nucleotides not matched to a gene: 3. The CDR3 extends over 13 amino acids. The assay was immunoSEQ multiplex PCR, and TCRdb's table has in-frame clones only and misses some. The sample carries about 89,000 clones, 70% to 90% recorded once. The material sequenced was blood. The V and J genes are TRBV3-1 (or the pseudogene TRBV3-2) and TRBJ2-1, with TRBD2 matching over 9 bases. This clonotype was sampled from a woman in her 40s in good health. The CDR3 DNA reads as TGTGCCAGCAGCCAAGATAGGCGGGGGGGGCAGTTCTTC. Translated, it gives CASSQDRRGGQFF.